This TCR beta chain was sequenced in a study of CD8 T cells in ankylosing spondylitis. This clonotype was recorded at least ten times. MiXCR, applied by TCRdb to the 5' RACE reads, yields one record per CDR3 protein. The sample gives 200,000 to 250,000 distinct CDR3 sequences, roughly a tenth of which show up once; around a fifth is in the top ten. The CDR3 runs 14 residues. Trimming left V 6 bases short and J 0 bases short, with 10 bases between. Germline assignment: CDR1 MNHNS and CDR2 SASEGT. This TCR was recovered from a male donor with ankylosing spondylitis or in good health (not recorded which). The sequencing input was blood, either unsorted or a sorted T cell fraction (not recorded which). The chain couples TRBV6-1 to TRBJ2-3; maybe TRBD1 (6 bases). CDR3 nucleotide sequence: TGTGCCAGCAGCAGGGGACGTAGCACAGATACGCAGTATTTT. Amino acid sequence: CASSRGRSTDTQYF.